Detailed here is one T cell receptor beta chain. Antigen specificity is unknown. Germline V gene sequence: CDR1 SGHRS, CDR2 YFSETQ. V was pared by 1 base and J by 0 bases, with 16 bases between. CDR3 length: 18 residues. The ViraFEST assay expanded antigen-specific CD4+ T cells with viral peptide pools before sequencing. At the end of more than 8 days of culture, CD4+ T cells were isolated. Vaccinated recipients, who were negative for nucleocapsid antibodies, had no history of SARS-CoV-2 infection. The data were produced by immunoSEQ multiplex PCR, yet TCRdb's version contains in-frame clones alone and is incomplete. The table shows about 63,000 clones, with roughly 76% occurring only once. The sample belongs to a study of vaccination effects on CD4 cells after COVID-19.

This TCR came from a human donor who received a COVID-19 vaccine. This chain joins TRBV5-1 and TRBJ2-2; perhaps TRBD2 as D (5 bases). Sequenced material: CD4+ T cells from PBMCs cultured with HCoV-OC43 spike peptides, taken before COVID-19 vaccination. The subset here: HCoV-OC43 spike overlapping peptide pool stimulation. The CDR3 DNA sequence: TGCGCCAGCAGCTTGTTTCTAGCTTTAAGCGCGAACACCGGGGAGCTGTTTTTT. Translating gives CASSLFLALSANTGELFF.